The clone carrying this T cell receptor beta chain was counted a few times. Its target is not known. The data were obtained in a study of cytomegalovirus exposure and HLA in healthy donors. General observations from the study: Roughly even sequencing depth across donors was the assumption behind the presence/absence analyses. Association of around 17,000 TCR beta sequences with HLA alleles was found at 0.05 false discovery rate in a later analysis. An Asian-associated ancestry cluster reportedly showed fewer N-insertions than the roughly 700-donor mean in a later analysis.

PCR amplification relied on 60 Vbeta primers (plus 13 Jbeta primers). Only in-frame clones appear in the TCRdb table, and some are missing; sequencing was by immunoSEQ multiplex PCR. The sample has some 110,000 clones, around 64% seen once; the top ten hold about 2.2%. The CDR3 is 16 residues long. CDR1 and CDR2 (germline): LNHNV, YYDKDF (reference sequence). V trimming: 0 bases; J trimming: 3 bases; junction bases outside the gene matches: 7. Sequencing used PBMCs. The chain combines TRBV15 with TRBJ1-2, with TRBD1 matching over 7 bases. The sequence was obtained from a woman aged 30 to 39 in good health and CMV-seronegative. The CDR3 here is CATSRDTGAAYYGYTF. DNA of the CDR3: TGTGCCACCAGCAGAGACACAGGGGCAGCGTACTATGGCTACACCTTC.